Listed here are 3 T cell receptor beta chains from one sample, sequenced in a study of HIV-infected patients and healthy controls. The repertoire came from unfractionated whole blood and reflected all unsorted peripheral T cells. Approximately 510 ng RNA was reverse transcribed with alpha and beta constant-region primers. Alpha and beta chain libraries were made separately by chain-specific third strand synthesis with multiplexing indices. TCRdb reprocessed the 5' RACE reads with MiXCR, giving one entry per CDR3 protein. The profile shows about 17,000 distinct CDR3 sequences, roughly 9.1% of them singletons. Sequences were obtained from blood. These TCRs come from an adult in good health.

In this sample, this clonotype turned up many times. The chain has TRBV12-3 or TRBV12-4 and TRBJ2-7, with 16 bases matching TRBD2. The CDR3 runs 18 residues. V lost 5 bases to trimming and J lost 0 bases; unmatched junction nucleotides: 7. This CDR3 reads CASSPGTSGRVSSYEQYF. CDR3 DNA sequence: TGTGCCAGCAGTCCCGGGACTAGCGGGAGGGTTAGCTCCTACGAGCAGTACTTC.

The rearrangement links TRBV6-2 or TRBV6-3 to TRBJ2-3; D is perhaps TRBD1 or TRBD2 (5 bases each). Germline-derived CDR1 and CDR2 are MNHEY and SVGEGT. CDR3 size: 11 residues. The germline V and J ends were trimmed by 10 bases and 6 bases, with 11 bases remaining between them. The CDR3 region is CATERDDTQYF. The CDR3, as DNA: TGTGCCACCGAGAGGGACGATACGCAGTATTTT.

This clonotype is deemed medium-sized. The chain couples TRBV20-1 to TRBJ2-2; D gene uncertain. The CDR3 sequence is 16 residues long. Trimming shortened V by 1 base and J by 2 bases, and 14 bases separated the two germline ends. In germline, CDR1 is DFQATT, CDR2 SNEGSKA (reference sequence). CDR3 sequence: CSARGSLGVNTGELFF. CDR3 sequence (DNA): TGCAGTGCTAGAGGGTCGCTAGGAGTAAACACCGGGGAGCTGTTTTTT.